This T cell receptor beta chain was recovered during a study of blood T cell repertoires in COVID-19. Clones were read by immunoSEQ multiplex PCR, and TCRdb kept only the in-frame ones, dropping some. The sample has about 190,000 clones, around 83% seen once; the top ten hold about 6.5%. This clonotype was obtained from a middle-aged woman with acute or convalescent COVID-19. The sample comprised peripheral blood.

The CDR3 sequence is CASSLAGVEQYF. CDR3 DNA sequence: TGTGCCAGCAGTTTGGCAGGGGTCGAGCAGTACTTC. This chain links TRBV12-3 or TRBV12-4 with TRBJ2-7, with TRBD1 as a possible D gene (6 bases). V gave up 3 bases and J gave up 6 bases, with 9 bases separating them. This CDR3 is 12 amino acids long.